Below, 2 T cell receptor beta chains from the same sample are listed, as sequenced in a study of blood T cell repertoires in COVID-19. Repertoires were generated with immunoSEQ multiplex PCR, while TCRdb's copy carries only in-frame clones and drops some. The sample yields 56,000 or so clones, about nine tenths seen once. The material sequenced was peripheral blood. These receptors all stem from a man aged 45-60 years with active COVID-19.

The rearrangement links TRBV6-5 to TRBJ2-7; a possible D gene is TRBD2 (6 bases). The CDR3 length is 16 residues. CDR1 MNHEY and CDR2 SVGAGI come from the germline V gene. Trimming removed 4 bases from V and 2 bases from J, with 18 bases in between. The DNA for the CDR3 is TGTGCCAGCAGTTTAATACCTAGCGTACCAACCTACGAGCAGTACTTC. Translation gives CASSLIPSVPTYEQYF.

The chain links TRBV30 to TRBJ2-3; 7 bases line up with TRBD2. Germline V gene sequence: CDR1 GTSNPN, CDR2 SVGIG (reference sequence). V shed 0 bases and J 1 base; nucleotides not matched to a gene: 7. CDR3 length: 16 amino acids. This CDR3 reads CAWSVLSAGGTDTQYF. The CDR3 coding sequence is TGTGCCTGGAGTGTACTGTCGGCGGGGGGCACAGATACGCAGTATTTT.